These 8 T cell receptor beta chains share one sample of origin, sequenced in a study of CXCR3-negative and CXCR3-positive naive CD8 T cells (dated by TCRdb to about 2019). The run used a NextSeq 550. The Human TCR Profiling Kit (MiLaboratory) was used to prepare UMI-labeled 5' RACE TRB cDNA libraries. TCRdb reprocessed the reads, and each CDR3 protein sequence is entered once, without DNA. This sample's table carries over 80,000 distinct CDR3 sequences. Roughly 1.4% of the sample belongs to the ten largest clones. Specimen: naive CXCR3- CD8+ T cells from blood. What the cell subset or site label conveys for this sample: CD45RO-CCR7+CD27+CD95- naive CD8+ T cells lacking CXCR3 (TNR3-). The receptors stem from a human donor in good health. Some clones in this sample may be carry-over from other donors' samples.

V usage is TRBV20-1 and J usage is TRBJ1-2; TCRdb's D gene call, TRBD1, goes unchecked for lack of DNA. The CDR3 totals 13 residues. Looked up from germline, CDR1 is DFQATT and CDR2 is SNEGSKA (reference sequence). The CDR3 sequence is CSARFSGDYGYTF.

The gene calls are TRBV7-2 and TRBJ2-3; TCRdb lists TRBD2, though no DNA is available to test this call. Germline V lookup: CDR1 SGHTA, CDR2 FQGNSA. This CDR3 contains 18 residues. Here the CDR3 reads CASSLAEDYASSTDTQYF.

V and J are TRBV7-2 and TRBJ2-7; checking the TCRdb D call of TRBD1 is not possible without DNA. Germline lookup yields CDR1 SGHTA and CDR2 FQGNSA. The CDR3 contains 16 residues. CDR3 loop: CASSQNLGTSPYEQYF.

CDR3 in amino acids: CASSPGTSGETQYF. V gene TRBV4-3 combines with J gene TRBJ2-5; TCRdb returns TRBD2, unconfirmable since there is no DNA. This CDR3 is built from 14 residues. Germline assignment: CDR1 LGHNA and CDR2 YSLEER.

CDR3 residues: CASSPGQSLYEQYF. The chain carries TRBV7-6 and TRBJ2-7; TCRdb selects TRBD1, and the lack of DNA leaves this call unchecked. The CDR3 runs 14 residues. Germline V gives CDR1 SGHVS, CDR2 FNYEAQ. Combining the CDR3 with reference TRBV7-6 and TRBJ2-7 gives the whole variable domain GAGVSQSPRYKVTKRGQDVALRCDPISGHVSLYWYRQALGQGPEFLTYFNYEAQQDKSGLPNDRFSAERPEGSISTLTIQRTEQRDSAMYRCASSPGQSLYEQYFGPGTRLTVT.

CDR3 region: CASSETGVDGYTF. The chain carries TRBV9 and TRBJ1-2; the TRBD1 assignment by TCRdb is unverifiable without DNA. Germline V gives CDR1 SGDLS, CDR2 YYNGEE. The CDR3 totals 13 residues.

The chain's CDR3 is CASSQDLGDYNEQFF. The rearrangement links TRBV3-1 to TRBJ2-1. The CDR3 sequence is 15 residues long. Per the germline V gene, CDR1 is LGHDT and CDR2 is YNNKEL (reference sequence).

V and J are TRBV9 and TRBJ1-2; there is no DNA to check the TCRdb D call of TRBD1. The CDR3 has 14 residues. Germline loops: CDR1 SGDLS, CDR2 YYNGEE. The CDR3 sequence is CASSVGAVDYGYTF.